This T cell receptor (beta chain) was sequenced during a study of blood T cell repertoires in COVID-19. Across the study: COVID-19 samples, acute and convalescent, were from the United States, Italy and Spain. Sample material is recorded as cDNA or gDNA derived from T cells, B-cell-depleted T cells, or PBMCs.

Original handling: Estimation of nucleated cell counts was performed using reference gene primer amplification. TCRdb's table, derived via immunoSEQ multiplex PCR, lists solely in-frame clones and lacks some. V, J and clone size are taken as reported in that table, and D and trimming were inferred from the DNA itself. The table records 380,000 or so clones, roughly 88% of them present only once. The CDR3 totals 15 residues. Per the germline V gene, CDR1 is SGHKS and CDR2 is YYEKEE (reference sequence). Trimming removed 3 bases at V and 4 bases at J, with 14 bases between. Enrolled through a virtual design, the participants were between roughly 18 and 90 years of age and came from some 25 US areas.

The V gene is TRBV5-5, the J gene TRBJ1-5, with D possibly being TRBD1 (6 bases). The receptor was isolated from a woman in her 30s with acute COVID-19. Material for sequencing was PBMCs or T cells enriched from blood (not recorded which). CDR3 nucleotides: TGTGCCAGCAGCTGGCAGGGGAGTGGTAATCAGCCCCAGCATTTT. Its protein is CASSWQGSGNQPQHF.